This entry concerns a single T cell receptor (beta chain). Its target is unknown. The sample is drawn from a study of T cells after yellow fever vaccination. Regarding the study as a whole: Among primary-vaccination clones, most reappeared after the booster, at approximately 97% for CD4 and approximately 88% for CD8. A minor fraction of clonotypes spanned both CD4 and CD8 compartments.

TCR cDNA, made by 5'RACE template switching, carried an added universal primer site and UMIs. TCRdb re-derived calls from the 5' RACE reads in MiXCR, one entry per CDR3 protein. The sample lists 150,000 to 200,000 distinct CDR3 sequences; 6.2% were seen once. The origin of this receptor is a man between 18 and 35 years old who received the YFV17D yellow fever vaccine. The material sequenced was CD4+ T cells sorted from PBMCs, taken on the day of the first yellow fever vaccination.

The chain's CDR3 is CASSLAPGHRETQYF. Written as DNA, the CDR3 is TGCGCCAGCAGCTTGGCCCCGGGACATCGGGAGACCCAGTACTTC. The V gene is TRBV5-1, the J gene TRBJ2-5; D may be TRBD1 (6 bases). CDR1 is SGHRS and CDR2 is YFSETQ in the germline V gene. V gave up 0 bases and J gave up 5 bases, with 14 bases separating them. The CDR3 extends over 15 amino acids.